This TCR beta chain comes out of a study of identical twins. General study findings and limits: Diverse VJ usage suggested most zero-insertion clonotypes were not invariant T cells. Fewer insertions marked abundant cord blood beta clonotypes; young adult naive trended weakly, memory not at all.

This clonotype was observed many times. Its target is unknown. V lost 5 bases and J lost 0; bases outside the gene matches: 13. The CDR3 has 18 amino acids. A single record per CDR3 protein comes from TCRdb applying MiXCR to the 5' RACE reads. The table includes fewer than 650,000 distinct CDR3 sequences, 9.5% to 10% detected once. A further study also used this sample, focusing on yellow fever vaccine responses in identical twins.

The receptor was derived from a young woman in good health. The sample comprised PBMCs. This chain uses TRBV12-3 or TRBV12-4 with TRBJ2-7; 10 bases line up with TRBD2. The CDR3 reads CASSPPSLAGVGSYEQYF. The CDR3 nucleotides read TGTGCCAGCAGTCCCCCAAGCCTAGCGGGAGTAGGCTCCTACGAGCAGTACTTC.